This T cell receptor (beta chain) emerged from a study of blood T cell repertoires in COVID-19 (TCRdb year 2020). Study-wide context: Samples from collaborators originated in the United States, Italy and Spain and spanned both the acute and convalescent phases of COVID-19. Deeply sampled blood TCRbeta repertoires from subjects exposed to, actively infected with, or recovered from COVID-19 were included in the dataset. The samples were drawn from the first 160 participants of the ongoing ImmuneRACE study and from 1,254 subjects provided by 6 global collaborators. A de-identified subject ID, COVID-19 status, age in years and sex were almost always included in the sample metadata. The material from the prospective study consisted of cDNA or gDNA derived from T cells, B-cell-depleted T cells, or PBMCs. The repertoires were released in a freely available public database meant as a resource for research on the immune response to SARS-CoV-2. Where available, HLA class I and class II types were obtained from metadata supplied by the sample provider rather than from assay-based typing. Broad study findings and their caveats: The quantity of clinical and demographic metadata differed by source and by participant and was supplied without curation.

Each collaborating institution followed its own protocols to collect whole blood in K2EDTA tubes. Collaborator samples were shipped for TCRbeta analysis as frozen whole blood, isolated PBMCs, or DNA extracted from either sample type. The immunoSEQ Assay, a bias-controlled multiplex PCR, was used to amplify TCRbeta CDR3 regions from genomic DNA. Regarding the original processing steps: The number of nucleated cells in each sample was estimated by amplification of reference gene primers within the assay. To quantify the absolute abundance of each unique TCRbeta CDR3 rearrangement, sequence reads were collapsed and filtered. Productive Simpson clonality was computed per sample as the square root of Simpson's diversity index over productive rearrangements. TCRdb holds this immuneACCESS table with in-frame rearrangements only. Some clones are missing; in checked studies, unresolved V genes explain under half, and the rest has no known cause. V, J and clone size are those of that table, while D and trimming were read from the DNA. The sample data list nearly 110,000 clones, and about 80% of these were observed just once. The ten largest clones take up more than 4% of the sample.

Concerning this clone itself: Its recognized antigen is unknown. Per-base quality was not reported, and no clone a single base away is much larger than it.

The TCR originated in a man between 65 and 80 years old with acute or convalescent COVID-19. Material for sequencing was peripheral blood.

Here is the DNA: TGTGCCAGCAGTTTCCTAGCGGCGAGCACAGATACGCAGTATTTT. It encodes CASSFLAASTDTQYF. This chain joins TRBV27 to TRBJ2-3, with 7 bases aligning to TRBD2. The CDR1 and CDR2 encoded by the germline V gene (reference sequence) are MNHEY and SMNVEV. Including cysteine and phenylalanine, the CDR3 has 15 amino acids. The CDR3 DNA has 45 bases and is translated from base 1. Trimming takes 3 bases off V and 0 bases off J; junction bases not matched to a gene: 3.